Sequencing of this T cell receptor beta chain was carried out in a study of TIL therapy for anti-PD-1-resistant metastatic lung cancer. Across the study: Most patients had lung adenocarcinoma. Study-wide results and limits: Many TIL product clones were absent from baseline tumor, suggesting clonal contraction. Compared with baseline intratumoral T cells, expanded TIL cultures were more clonal and less diverse (around 5.7% vs 31%).

Note on this clone: What it binds is unknown.

Time point in this sample: pre-treatment sample, taken before nivolumab and TIL therapy. Most excised metastases sampled were pleural nodules or supraclavicular lymph nodes. Progressing patients received lymphodepletion, expanded TIL infusion and IL-2. Germline V gene lookup returns CDR1 LNHDA and CDR2 SQIVND (reference sequence). J gave up 5 bases and V 5 bases, and 11 bases lay outside the gene matches. There are 15 residues in the CDR3. This was the immunoSEQ v3 assay. Using immunoSEQ multiplex PCR, the repertoire was profiled, and TCRdb retains in-frame clones only, with some absent. The sample records under 100,000 clones, 65% being singletons.

The TCR originated in a person aged 25 to 79 with non-small cell lung cancer. The genes are TRBV19 and TRBJ2-7; 8 nucleotides match TRBD2. The sample here was tumor tissue, taken at baseline. CDR3 DNA sequence: TGTGCCAGTAGTGCCCTCGGGACTAGAAGCCACGAGCAGTACTTC. It codes for CASSALGTRSHEQYF.